This TCR beta chain was identified during a study of blood T cell repertoires in COVID-19. Study details: The United States, Italy and Spain provided the acute and convalescent COVID-19 samples. From T cells, B-cell-depleted T cells, or PBMCs came the material, which was cDNA or gDNA.

In germline, CDR1 is MGHRA, CDR2 YSYEKL. The CDR3 covers 14 residues. V dropped 4 bases and J dropped 2; count of bases not matched to a gene: 4. Original analysis: The authors estimated nucleated cell counts from reference gene primer amplification. Profiled with immunoSEQ multiplex PCR; TCRdb holds only in-frame clones, not every one. That table is the source of V, J and clone size, and D and trimming were worked out from the DNA. This sample has about 180,000 clones, with approximately 85% found just once. Only one count was recorded for this clone. The clonotype comes from a human donor with active or convalescent COVID-19. The donor label of this sample is uncertain. The source material was peripheral blood. The rearrangement joins TRBV4-1 to TRBJ2-7, with 8 nucleotides matching TRBD1. The CDR3 region has the DNA TGCGCCAGCAGCCTTACGGGACAGGCCTACGAGCAGTACTTC. Translating it yields CASSLTGQAYEQYF.